These T cell receptor beta chains were read from a single sample in a study of radiotherapy plus CTLA-4 blockade in lung cancer. The method was immunoSEQ multiplex PCR; TCRdb's version includes in-frame clones alone and lacks a portion of them. Of about 49,000 clones in the sample, roughly three quarters were seen once. Sequencing used peripheral blood, obtained from a patient treated with radiotherapy plus ipilimumab. The receptors come from a human donor with non-small cell lung cancer who had stable disease on radiotherapy plus ipilimumab. Each CDR3 is given with its conserved first and last residue. Clone size appears in some rows only: once, few, many, or a class for an expanded clone.

clone_size: -
v_call: TRBV5-1
cdr3_aa: CASSQTGTYEQYF

clone_size: -
v_call: TRBV18
cdr3_aa: CASSQAGGRTNTQYF

clone_size: -
v_call: TRBV2
cdr3_aa: CASRLLVEGAFF

clone_size: -
v_call: TRBV14
cdr3_aa: CASSLQGGLDGYTF

clone_size: -
v_call: TRBV19
cdr3_aa: CASSIAQDRVFFNYGYTF

clone_size: -
v_call: TRBV4-1
cdr3_aa: CASSQDPRGGTEAFF

clone_size: -
v_call: TRBV18
cdr3_aa: CASSTGQGRDTIYF

clone_size: -
v_call: TRBV4-1
cdr3_aa: CASSRTISGQGAGYGYTF

clone_size: -
v_call: TRBV28
cdr3_aa: CASSTAGTNVAYEQYF

clone_size: -
v_call: TRBV4-1
cdr3_aa: CASSQDMRGGRGNIQYF

clone_size: -
v_call: TRBV5-4
cdr3_aa: CASSLGTRANTGELFF

clone_size: -
v_call: TRBV2
cdr3_aa: CASSVSGVDIQYF

clone_size: -
v_call: TRBV27
cdr3_aa: CASSFFGFGNTIYF

clone_size: -
v_call: TRBV7-2
cdr3_aa: CASSPDRAKNIQYF

clone_size: few
v_call: TRBV7-2
cdr3_aa: CASSLGVMNTEAFF

clone_size: -
v_call: TRBV27
cdr3_aa: CASSPSGSLYYGYTF

clone_size: -
v_call: TRBV7-9
cdr3_aa: CASSPRPGQGINEQFF

clone_size: -
v_call: TRBV19
cdr3_aa: CASSDYGLNQPQHF

clone_size: -
v_call: TRBV9
cdr3_aa: CASSVGGGRETQYF

clone_size: once
v_call: TRBV4-3
cdr3_aa: CASSQDKYTEAFF

clone_size: -
v_call: TRBV25-1
cdr3_aa: CASSDPGTVNEKLFF

clone_size: -
v_call: TRBV5-8
cdr3_aa: CASSLTGTDYGYTF